The 27 T cell receptor beta chains below come from one sample, sequenced in a study of blood T cell repertoires in COVID-19. Measured with immunoSEQ multiplex PCR; TCRdb has only the in-frame clones, and not every one. Altogether 450,000 or so clones are present, 80% to 90% being singletons, with the ten largest covering about 0.91%. The material sequenced was peripheral blood. These receptors came from a man aged 18 to 29 with COVID-19, enrolled during active disease.

This chain connects TRBV5-4 to TRBJ2-3; no clear D gene. The CDR3 loop spans 12 amino acids. Germline values: CDR1 SGHNT, CDR2 YYREEE (reference sequence). V was pared by 1 base and J by 4 bases, with 4 bases between. The CDR3 DNA follows: TGTGCCAGCAGCTTGTCTTCAGATACGCAGTATTTT. This translates into CASSLSSDTQYF.

The CDR3 sequence is CASSPWTSGTTYNEQFF. The CDR3 bases are TGCGCCAGCAGCCCGTGGACTAGCGGTACAACCTACAATGAGCAGTTCTTC. V gene TRBV5-1 combines with J gene TRBJ2-1, with TRBD2 matching over 10 bases. Germline CDR1 is SGHRS and CDR2 is YFSETQ. V lost 4 bases to trimming and J lost 2 bases; unmatched junction nucleotides: 9. The length of the CDR3 is 17 residues.

J is TRBJ1-2 and V is TRBV2; possible D gene TRBD1, 5 bases. The CDR3 sequence is 16 residues long. Germline CDR1 and CDR2: SNHLY and FYNNEI. V lost 2 bases, J lost 4 bases, and 17 bases lay in between. Here the CDR3 reads CASSESQEAGIYGYTF. The DNA of the CDR3 is TGTGCCAGCAGTGAAAGTCAAGAGGCAGGGATCTATGGCTACACCTTC.

The genes are TRBV2 and TRBJ2-5, with TRBD2 identical over 8 bases. The CDR3 runs to 16 residues. Per germline, CDR1 SNHLY and CDR2 FYNNEI. Trimming at V came to 6 bases and at J to 3 bases, leaving 12 bases not matched to a gene. Written as DNA, the CDR3 is TGTGCCAGCAGCCCCCTGGGTAGCGGGGACAAAGAGACCCAGTACTTC. The encoded protein is CASSPLGSGDKETQYF.

V is TRBV3-1 (or the pseudogene TRBV3-2) and J is TRBJ2-2; 12 bases map to TRBD2. CDR1 and CDR2 (germline): LGHDT, YNNKEL (reference sequence). CDR3 length equals 16 residues. Trimming took 4 bases from V and 8 from J; bases not matched to a gene: 8. The chain's CDR3 is CASSRGLAGSSGELFF. DNA for the CDR3: TGTGCCAGCAGCCGCGGACTAGCGGGATCTTCTGGGGAGCTGTTTTTT.

The chain links TRBV23-1 to TRBJ2-2, with D perhaps matching TRBD2 (6 bases). TRBV23-1 is treated as an ORF (open reading frame) with a function not yet certain. The CDR3 is made up of 15 amino acids. Trimming removed 4 bases at V and 3 bases at J, with 12 bases between. DNA for the CDR3: TGCGCCAGCAGTCGGGGATTAGCGGACACCGGGGAGCTGTTTTTT. It yields the protein CASSRGLADTGELFF.

On this clone: Other nucleotide sequences in the sample specify the same CDR3. CDR3: CASSLGRGETQYF. CDR3 in DNA: TGTGCCAGCAGTTTAGGGAGGGGAGAGACCCAGTACTTC. V usage is TRBV27 and J usage is TRBJ2-5; 7 bases are a match to TRBD2. The germline gives CDR1 MNHEY, CDR2 SMNVEV (reference sequence). This CDR3 is 13 amino acids long. J was trimmed by 4 bases and V by 2 bases; bases with no gene match: 1.

This clone was seen just once. This chain links TRBV7-8 with TRBJ1-2; TRBD1 agrees at 7 bases. The germline CDR1 and CDR2 sequences are SGHVS and FQNEAQ. This CDR3 is 15 amino acids long. The V segment lost 1 base and the J segment 8 bases; nucleotides outside the gene matches: 10. The CDR3 nucleotides are TGTGCCAGCAGCTTAGGCAGGCAAAGGGGGCAGGGCTACACCTTC. Protein: CASSLGRQRGQGYTF.

The CDR3 sequence: CASSEVTGVGGYTF. As DNA, the CDR3 is TGTGCCAGCAGTGAAGTTACAGGGGTGGGCGGCTACACCTTC. V usage is TRBV6-1 and J usage is TRBJ1-2; 7 nucleotides agree with TRBD1. The CDR3 has 14 residues. Unmatched junction bases numbered 7, after V lost 1 base and J lost 8 bases. Germline lookup yields CDR1 MNHNS and CDR2 SASEGT.

V and J are TRBV3-1 (or the pseudogene TRBV3-2) and TRBJ2-1; D unresolved. From germline, CDR1 is LGHDT and CDR2 YNNKEL (reference sequence). V lost 3 bases and J lost 11, with 11 bases in between. The CDR3 sequence is 12 residues long. The CDR3 DNA is TGTGCCAGCAGCCACATAGCTGAGAAGCAGTTCTTC. Translated: CASSHIAEKQFF.

This clone has just one count. V and J are TRBV30 and TRBJ1-5, with 8 bases matching TRBD1. Germline CDR1 and CDR2: GTSNPN and SVGIG (reference sequence). V trimming: 0 bases; J trimming: 4 bases; junction bases outside the gene matches: 14. The CDR3 sequence is 18 residues long. This CDR3 is CAWSVKTGVTIGNQPQHF. The CDR3 nucleotides read TGTGCCTGGAGTGTGAAGACAGGGGTTACAATTGGAAATCAGCCCCAGCATTTT.

The chain links TRBV27 to TRBJ1-5, with TRBD1 identical over 7 bases. V shed 3 bases, J shed 6 bases, and the junction held 5 bases outside the gene matches. Germline V gene sequence: CDR1 MNHEY, CDR2 SMNVEV (reference sequence). The CDR3 extends over 14 amino acids. The CDR3 DNA follows: TGTGCCAGCAGTTTTCAGGGGGACAGTCAGCCCCAGCATTTT. Translated: CASSFQGDSQPQHF.

This clone has just one count. The chain joins TRBV19 to TRBJ2-7; D call uncertain. In germline, CDR1 is LNHDA, CDR2 SQIVND (reference sequence). This CDR3 contains 16 residues. The V end was cut by 5 bases, the J end by 5 bases, with 22 bases between. The CDR3: CASSLKFESYPHEQYF. The CDR3 DNA reads TGTGCCAGTAGTCTAAAATTCGAATCCTACCCCCACGAGCAGTACTTC.

The V gene is TRBV5-4, the J gene TRBJ1-1; TRBD1 agrees at 7 bases. The CDR3 is 17 residues long. V trimming: 0 bases; J trimming: 4 bases; junction bases outside the gene matches: 12. From germline, CDR1 is SGHNT and CDR2 YYREEE (reference sequence). The CDR3 here is CASSLERGRGAGTEAFF. CDR3 DNA sequence: TGTGCCAGCAGCTTGGAAAGGGGGCGAGGTGCGGGCACTGAAGCTTTCTTT.

This clone was counted a single time. The genes are TRBV7-9 and TRBJ2-5; D ambiguous. Germline CDR1 and CDR2: SEHNR and FQNEAQ (reference sequence). V was cut by 5 bases and J by 5 bases, with 12 bases left in between. The CDR3 length is 13 residues. This CDR3 reads CASSKEPRETQYF. CDR3 bases: TGTGCCAGCAGCAAGGAGCCTAGGGAGACCCAGTACTTC.

The CDR3 nucleotides read TGCGCCAGCAGCCAAGATGTCGGGACTAATGAAAAACTGTTTTTT. Translated, it gives CASSQDVGTNEKLFF. The rearrangement links TRBV4-1 to TRBJ1-4, with D uncertain. Germline V gene lookup returns CDR1 MGHRA and CDR2 YSYEKL. V gave up 0 bases and J gave up 2 bases, with 7 bases separating them. The CDR3 consists of 15 residues.

The chain couples TRBV23-1 to TRBJ2-2, with TRBD2 matching over 10 bases. TRBV23-1 is noted as an ORF with a role that remains uncertain. The CDR3 length is 17 residues. J was trimmed by 5 bases and V by 2 bases; bases with no gene match: 8. Here the CDR3 reads CASSQRLAGENTGELFF. DNA of the CDR3: TGCGCCAGCAGTCAAAGGCTAGCGGGAGAGAATACCGGGGAGCTGTTTTTT.

The chain couples TRBV6-6 to TRBJ2-2, with D perhaps TRBD2 (6 bases). From germline, CDR1 is MNHNY and CDR2 SVGAGI (reference sequence). CDR3 length: 16 amino acids. V was trimmed by 6 bases and J by 5 bases, leaving 19 bases between them. The CDR3 nucleotides read TGTGCCAGCAGCTATTCCGGGACTGGGCCTACCGGGGAGCTGTTTTTT. Encoded protein: CASSYSGTGPTGELFF.

The rearrangement links TRBV10-3 to TRBJ2-7; D is perhaps TRBD1 (5 bases). CDR1 and CDR2 from the germline V gene are ENHRY and SYGVKD. V lost 3 bases and J lost 3, with 12 bases in between. CDR3 length equals 14 residues. The CDR3 bases are TGTGCCATCAGTGACGGCGGACACTTCTACGAGCAGTACTTC. Amino acid sequence: CAISDGGHFYEQYF.

V and J are TRBV9 and TRBJ2-5; 7 bases match TRBD2. Per germline, CDR1 SGDLS and CDR2 YYNGEE. The CDR3 loop spans 15 amino acids. The ends lost 0 bases at V and 1 base at J; junction bases unmatched: 3. The CDR3: CASSVGGSPQETQYF. The CDR3, as DNA: TGTGCCAGCAGCGTAGGCGGGAGCCCCCAAGAGACCCAGTACTTC.

This rearrangement joins TRBV6-5 to TRBJ2-1, with TRBD2 identical over 10 bases. The germline V gene has CDR1 MNHEY and CDR2 SVGAGI. The J segment lost 10 bases and the V segment lost 3 bases, leaving 3 bases of the junction unmatched. The CDR3 has 13 residues. The CDR3 protein is CASSYQRGGEQFF. In DNA form, the CDR3 reads TGTGCCAGCAGTTATCAGCGGGGGGGAGAGCAGTTCTTC.

The chain uses TRBV23-1 and TRBJ2-5; 8 bases line up with TRBD2. TRBV23-1 is identified as an open reading frame with a role that is uncertain. The J segment lost 4 bases and the V segment lost 4 bases, leaving 5 bases of the junction unmatched. This CDR3 has 14 residues. Here the CDR3 DNA reads TGCGCCAGCAGTCTTGTTCGGGGGGGAGAGACCCAGTACTTC. Protein product: CASSLVRGGETQYF.

The chain employs TRBV2 and TRBJ2-2, with 11 bases identical to TRBD1. CDR3 length equals 16 residues. Trimming removed 5 bases from V and 5 bases from J; junction bases left unmatched: 7. Germline V CDR1 and CDR2: SNHLY, FYNNEI. The DNA for the CDR3 is TGTGCCAGCAGTACAGATGGGACAGGGGGAACCGGGGAGCTGTTTTTT. Encoded protein: CASSTDGTGGTGELFF.

This clone was observed once. The rearrangement uses TRBV5-4 and TRBJ1-2, with 8 bases fitting TRBD1. The germline V gene encodes CDR1 SGHNT and CDR2 YYREEE (reference sequence). With 3 bases clipped from V and 4 bases from J, the junction kept 8 bases outside the gene matches. The CDR3 has 15 residues. CDR3 amino acids: CASSSRTGISYGYTF. The CDR3 DNA sequence: TGTGCCAGCAGCTCCCGGACAGGGATATCCTATGGCTACACCTTC.

In its sample, this clone was seen once. The V and J genes are TRBV27 and TRBJ2-7; D ambiguous. The germline gives CDR1 MNHEY, CDR2 SMNVEV (reference sequence). Trimming pared 5 bases from V and 0 bases from J, leaving 20 bases between. CDR3 length: 17 amino acids. The chain's CDR3 is CASSPDQAISCSYEQYF. The CDR3 DNA reads as TGTGCCAGCAGTCCCGACCAGGCGATAAGTTGCTCCTACGAGCAGTACTTC.

The gene calls are TRBV27 and TRBJ2-7; 8 bases agree with TRBD2. The junction had 8 bases not matched to a gene; V was cut back by 6 bases and J by 1 base. This CDR3 contains 15 residues. From germline, CDR1 is MNHEY and CDR2 SMNVEV (reference sequence). As DNA, the CDR3 is TGTGCCAGCAGGAACACACTAGCGGATTCCTACGAGCAGTACTTC. Translation gives CASRNTLADSYEQYF.

The CDR3 here is CASSQGTASNEKLFF. The CDR3 DNA reads TGTGCCAGCAGCCAAGGCACAGCCTCTAATGAAAAACTGTTTTTT. The rearrangement joins TRBV4-2 to TRBJ1-4; D gene ambiguous. Germline V gene data show CDR1 as LGHNA and CDR2 as YNFKEQ. The CDR3 runs to 15 residues. V was trimmed by 1 base and J by 3 bases, leaving 9 bases between them.